The sample holds one count of the clone carrying this TCR beta chain. Its antigen is currently unknown. This CDR3 contains 15 residues. V was clipped by 0 bases and J by 4 bases, with 11 bases between them. The germline V gene encodes CDR1 LNHNV and CDR2 YYDKDF (reference sequence). Data came from immunoSEQ multiplex PCR; TCRdb stores just in-frame clones and leaves some out. The sample records more than 100,000 clones, 70% to 90% being singletons. The sample belongs to a study of radiotherapy plus CTLA-4 blockade in lung cancer. In the study overall: Objective responses occurred in about 17% of patients; 31% had disease control.

The study's findings and limits: Expansion in blood of tumor-derived TCR clones was seen after radiotherapy plus ipilimumab. Reports state that early shifts in blood T cell clones, with interferon-beta, best predicted response.

Patients had chemo-refractory metastatic non-small-cell lung cancer and received focal radiation plus CTLA-4 blockade that used ipilimumab. The sequences come from peripheral blood, collected from a patient treated with radiotherapy plus ipilimumab. This TCR was recovered from a human donor with non-small cell lung cancer that progressed on radiotherapy plus ipilimumab. This chain uses TRBV15 with TRBJ2-3; a weak D match, TRBD1 (6 bases). This chain's CDR3 is CATSRDRGLSDTQYF. DNA for the CDR3: TGTGCCACCAGCAGAGACAGGGGCCTCTCAGATACGCAGTATTTT. Together with reference TRBV15 and TRBJ2-3, the CDR3 gives the full variable domain: DAMVIQNPRYQVTQFGKPVTLSCSQTLNHNVMYWYQQKSSQAPKLLFHYYDKDFNNEADTPDNFQSRRPNTSFCFLDIRSPGLGDTAMYLCATSRDRGLSDTQYFGPGTRLTVL.